The 8 T cell receptor beta chains reported below all come from one sample, sequenced in a study of T cell responses to AZD1222 COVID-19 vaccine. Method: immunoSEQ multiplex PCR; TCRdb's copy keeps in-frame clones and lacks some. The table lists under 150,000 clones, around 93% of them singletons. Sample: peripheral blood, taken on day 0 of AZD1222 vaccination. Source of these receptors: an adult in good health.

The CDR3 sequence: CASSVVRGATEAFF. DNA for the CDR3: TGTGCCAGCAGCGTAGTAAGGGGTGCCACTGAAGCTTTCTTT. The chain couples TRBV9 to TRBJ1-1; tentative D call: TRBD1 (5 bases). The germline V and J ends were trimmed by 0 bases and 4 bases, with 10 bases remaining between them. The CDR3 runs 14 residues. Looked up from germline, CDR1 is SGDLS and CDR2 is YYNGEE.

This clone was counted only a few times. Other nucleotide sequences from this sample produce the same CDR3. The J gene is TRBJ1-1, the V gene TRBV10-1; 7 bases match TRBD1. Unmatched junction bases numbered 4, after V lost 3 bases and J lost 3 bases. The CDR3 sequence is 14 residues long. In germline, CDR1 is WNHNN, CDR2 SYGVQD (reference sequence). This CDR3 reads CASSESRGYTEAFF. The CDR3 DNA is TGCGCCAGCAGTGAATCCAGGGGGTACACTGAAGCTTTCTTT.

The chain uses TRBV10-3 and TRBJ2-1, with 9 positions matching TRBD2. Germline CDR1 is ENHRY and CDR2 is SYGVKD. CDR3 size: 13 residues. The ends lost 5 bases at V and 7 bases at J; junction bases unmatched: 3. CDR3 bases: TGTGCCATCAGTAGCGGGAGGATTAATGAGCAGTTCTTC. This translates into CAISSGRINEQFF.

The V call is TRBV7-9, the J call TRBJ2-7, with D perhaps matching TRBD1 or TRBD2 (8 bases each). There are 16 residues in the CDR3. The germline V gene has CDR1 SEHNR and CDR2 FQNEAQ (reference sequence). V was cut by 4 bases and J by 3 bases, with 19 bases left in between. Here the CDR3 reads CASSSGGGQARYEQYF. The CDR3 DNA reads as TGTGCCAGCAGCTCGGGAGGGGGACAGGCACGCTACGAGCAGTACTTC.

As for this clone: The same CDR3 arises from other DNA sequences in this sample as well. The chain links TRBV19 to TRBJ2-3; D unresolved. The CDR3 spans 11 residues. Germline-derived CDR1 and CDR2 are LNHDA and SQIVND (reference sequence). Trimming took 3 bases from V and 4 from J, leaving 2 bases between them. CDR3 sequence: CASSIADTQYF. The CDR3 DNA follows: TGTGCCAGTAGTATCGCAGATACGCAGTATTTT. Drawing the rest from reference TRBV19 and TRBJ2-3, the complete variable domain is DGGITQSPKYLFRKEGQNVTLSCEQNLNHDAMYWYRQDPGQGLRLIYYSQIVNDFQKGDIAEGYSVSREKKESFPLTVTSAQKNPTAFYLCASSIADTQYFGPGTRLTVL.

The chain recombines TRBV5-5 with TRBJ2-1; no clear D gene. This CDR3 region has 15 residues. Germline V gene data show CDR1 as SGHKS and CDR2 as YYEKEE (reference sequence). V lost 0 bases to trimming and J lost 0 bases, with 7 bases between them. CDR3 residues: CASSLAPVSYNEQFF. Here the CDR3 DNA reads TGTGCCAGCAGCTTGGCCCCCGTCTCCTACAATGAGCAGTTCTTC.

This rearrangement joins TRBV5-1 to TRBJ2-2; 10 bases map to TRBD2. CDR3 length equals 16 residues. The trim removed 4 bases at V and 0 bases at J, leaving 3 bases unmatched. Germline CDR1 SGHRS, CDR2 YFSETQ. As DNA, the CDR3 is TGCGCCAGCAGCACGACTAGCGGGCCGAACACCGGGGAGCTGTTTTTT. This codes for CASSTTSGPNTGELFF.

The V gene is TRBV19, the J gene TRBJ1-3; the D is unclear. This CDR3 is 16 amino acids long. Trimming stripped 5 bases from V and 2 bases from J, with 16 bases between. The germline V gene encodes CDR1 LNHDA and CDR2 SQIVND (reference sequence). CDR3 bases: TGTGCCAGTAGTTCTGCCGACTTCCCCCCTGGAAACACCATATATTTT. Amino acid sequence: CASSSADFPPGNTIYF.